Following are 19 T cell receptor beta chains from one sample sequenced in a study of T cell repertoires in cytomegalovirus infection (dated by TCRdb to between 2018 and 2020). TCRdb lists the instrument as Illumina HiSeq 1500. The public reads were reanalyzed by TCRdb: fastp trimming at Q25, MiXCR alignment, in-frame beta chains only. Rows with a matching CDR3 protein are joined into one entry that keeps the most common DNA and genes. The sample yields approximately 320,000 distinct CDR3 sequences; more than 8% were counted once. Around 4.1% of the sample comes from the top ten. Sequencing was performed on PBMCs. The receptors derive from a human donor in good health (CMV status not recorded). Some clones in this sample may be carry-over from other donors' samples.

In this sample, this clonotype turned up a few times. This sequence joins TRBV20-1 and TRBJ2-3; 8 nucleotides match TRBD2. The CDR3 is made up of 15 amino acids. V dropped 2 bases and J dropped 4; count of bases not matched to a gene: 8. The germline gives CDR1 DFQATT, CDR2 SNEGSKA (reference sequence). The CDR3 loop reads CSARTASGRADTQYF. The CDR3 bases are TGCAGTGCTAGAACGGCTAGCGGGCGCGCAGATACGCAGTATTTT.

For the CDR3, the DNA is TGTGCCAGCAGCTATAAGACTCGGCTAGCGGGAGGGCAAGGCTCCTACAATGAGCAGTTCTTC. It yields the protein CASSYKTRLAGGQGSYNEQFF. The chain couples TRBV7-3 to TRBJ2-1; 12 nucleotides agree with TRBD2. V dropped 4 bases and J dropped 0; count of bases not matched to a gene: 16. The CDR3 is 21 residues long. Germline V gene sequence: CDR1 SGHTA, CDR2 FQGTGA.

There are a few counts of this clonotype. V and J are TRBV6-5 and TRBJ1-6; D is unclear. Germline V gene lookup returns CDR1 MNHEY and CDR2 SVGAGI. This CDR3 spans 16 amino acids. Trimming stripped 0 bases from V and 6 bases from J, with 12 bases between. The CDR3 nucleotides read TGTGCCAGCAGTTACTCGTCCCTGCTACTTAATTCACCCCTCCACTTT. This sequence encodes CASSYSSLLLNSPLHF.

Concerning this clonotype itself: Just one base apart from a much larger clone, this may be a read error. The chain is built from TRBV7-2 and TRBJ2-7; the D gene is possibly TRBD2 (6 bases). Germline V lookup: CDR1 SGHTA, CDR2 FQGNSA. The CDR3 is 13 amino acids. The CDR3 nucleotides are TGTGCCAGCAGCTCCTTCACGGGAGTTGAGCAGTGCTTC. Translating it yields CASSSFTGVEQCF.

In its sample, this clonotype was seen a few times. The chain combines TRBV15 with TRBJ1-2; TRBD1 is a possible D gene (5 bases). The CDR3 runs to 13 residues. Trimming shortened V by 4 bases and J by 5 bases, and 11 bases separated the two germline ends. The germline V gene encodes CDR1 LNHNV and CDR2 YYDKDF (reference sequence). In DNA form, the CDR3 reads TGTGCCACCAGCAACCGACAGTCTTATGGCTACACCTTC. This gives the protein CATSNRQSYGYTF. The complete variable domain, with remaining parts taken from reference TRBV15 and TRBJ1-2, reads DAMVIQNPRYQVTQFGKPVTLSCSQTLNHNVMYWYQQKSSQAPKLLFHYYDKDFNNEADTPDNFQSRRPNTSFCFLDIRSPGLGDTAMYLCATSNRQSYGYTFGSGTRLTVV.

This clonotype appeared a few times. The rearrangement joins TRBV29-1 to TRBJ2-3, with 10 bases identical to TRBD2. The V gene end was trimmed by 6 bases and the J gene end by 6 bases; junction bases not matched to a gene: 9. The CDR3 has 14 residues. Germline CDR1 reads SQVTM; CDR2 reads ANQGSEA. The chain's CDR3 is CSVSSSGGWDTQYF. For the CDR3, the DNA is TGCAGCGTCTCGTCTAGCGGGGGTTGGGATACGCAGTATTTT.

The chain carries TRBV12-3 or TRBV12-4 and TRBJ2-5; D possibly matches TRBD1 or TRBD2 (5 bases each). This CDR3 has 14 amino acids. The ends were cut back, 3 bases at V and 6 bases at J, with 14 bases in the middle. CDR3 amino acids: CASSFGGGIKTQYF. CDR3 bases: TGTGCCAGCAGTTTTGGTGGGGGTATTAAGACCCAGTACTTC.

A few counts support this clonotype. The chain employs TRBV19 and TRBJ2-1, with D possibly matching TRBD1 (5 bases). CDR1 is LNHDA and CDR2 is SQIVND in the germline V gene (reference sequence). This CDR3 comprises 17 residues. Trimming shortened V by 7 bases and J by 5 bases, and 24 bases separated the two germline ends. The CDR3 DNA follows: TGTGCCAGTACCACTTACGACAGCCGCGATGTACACAATGAGCAGTTCTTC. Translated, it gives CASTTYDSRDVHNEQFF.

This clonotype was counted a few times. The chain uses TRBV11-1 and TRBJ2-1; 7 nucleotides align to TRBD1. CDR3 size: 15 residues. Germline V gene data show CDR1 as SGHAT and CDR2 as FQDESV (reference sequence). J was trimmed by 3 bases and V by 2 bases; bases with no gene match: 4. The CDR3 region is CASSLQGEIYNEQFF. The CDR3 bases are TGTGCCAGCAGCTTACAGGGGGAGATCTACAATGAGCAGTTCTTC.

This clonotype was picked up many times. The rearrangement joins TRBV7-2 to TRBJ1-2; D is unresolved. Trimming left V 0 bases short and J 2 bases short, with 7 bases between. The germline V gene encodes CDR1 SGHTA and CDR2 FQGNSA. The CDR3 length is 14 residues. CDR3 nucleotide sequence: TGTGCCAGCAGCTTAGCCAAGGGCAACTATGGCTACACCTTC. As protein: CASSLAKGNYGYTF.

This clonotype has at least ten counts. The rearrangement joins TRBV7-6 to TRBJ2-6; D is ambiguous. With 5 bases removed from V and 0 bases from J, the gap between germline ends came to 8 bases. The CDR3 has 15 amino acids. The V gene's germline CDR1 is SGHVS and CDR2 FNYEAQ. CDR3 sequence: CASSPSFSGANVLTF. CDR3 bases: TGTGCCAGCAGCCCCTCTTTCTCTGGGGCCAACGTCCTGACTTTC.

The chain joins TRBV5-1 to TRBJ2-1; 8 nucleotides line up with TRBD1. Losses at the gene ends were 0 bases for V and 7 bases for J; bases not matched to a gene: 6. The germline V gene encodes CDR1 SGHRS and CDR2 YFSETQ. The CDR3 loop spans 15 amino acids. DNA of the CDR3: TGCGCCAGCAGCTTGGTGGGACAGGCTCCAAATGAGCAGTTCTTC. Protein: CASSLVGQAPNEQFF.

A few counts support this clonotype. V and J are TRBV7-2 and TRBJ2-7; no firm D call. Germline V lookup: CDR1 SGHTA, CDR2 FQGNSA. The ends were cut back, 1 base at V and 6 bases at J, with 7 bases in the middle. The CDR3 extends over 12 amino acids. The CDR3 loop is CASSLDSAEQYF. CDR3 nucleotides: TGTGCCAGCAGCTTAGATTCGGCCGAGCAGTACTTC.

There are many counts of this clonotype. This sequence joins TRBV7-2 and TRBJ2-7; 12 nucleotides align to TRBD2. Trimming at V came to 5 bases and at J to 13 bases, leaving 6 bases not matched to a gene. The CDR3 runs to 12 residues. The V gene's germline CDR1 is SGHTA and CDR2 FQGNSA. This CDR3 reads CASSPRTSGIYF. For the CDR3, the DNA is TGTGCCAGCAGCCCCCGGACTAGCGGGATTTACTTC.

This clonotype has a count of ten or more. The V and J genes are TRBV7-6 and TRBJ1-1, with 7 positions matching TRBD1. This CDR3 is 15 amino acids long. CDR1 is SGHVS, CDR2 FNYEAQ, per germline. Trimming cost V 3 bases and J 1 base; bases outside gene matches: 5. Written as DNA, the CDR3 is TGTGCCAGCAGCTTCAGCAGGGGGGCGAACACTGAAGCTTTCTTT. It translates to CASSFSRGANTEAFF. Full variable domain (missing parts from reference TRBV7-6 and TRBJ1-1): GAGVSQSPRYKVTKRGQDVALRCDPISGHVSLYWYRQALGQGPEFLTYFNYEAQQDKSGLPNDRFSAERPEGSISTLTIQRTEQRDSAMYRCASSFSRGANTEAFFGQGTRLTVV.

The rearrangement uses TRBV19 and TRBJ2-5; D remains unclear. Germline CDR1 is LNHDA and CDR2 is SQIVND (reference sequence). The CDR3 has 15 residues. Trimming left V 5 bases short and J 5 bases short, with 18 bases between. CDR3 in amino acids: CASSSIFSAWETQYF. CDR3 DNA: TGTGCCAGTAGTTCGATTTTCTCGGCCTGGGAGACCCAGTACTTC.

The chain is built from TRBV19 and TRBJ2-1, with TRBD2 identical over 15 bases. The CDR3 loop spans 19 amino acids. J gave up 0 bases and V 4 bases, and 7 bases lay outside the gene matches. Germline CDR1 is LNHDA and CDR2 is SQIVND (reference sequence). The chain's CDR3 is CASSRSGLAGGPSYNEQFF. CDR3 DNA sequence: TGTGCCAGTAGTAGGTCGGGACTAGCGGGGGGACCCTCCTACAATGAGCAGTTCTTC.

This clonotype occurred many times. The chain recombines TRBV20-1 with TRBJ1-3, with D unresolved. The CDR3 sequence is 14 residues long. V was cut by 6 bases and J by 0 bases, with 12 bases left in between. Germline CDR1 and CDR2: DFQATT and SNEGSKA (reference sequence). This chain's CDR3 is CSASHSRSGNTIYF. The CDR3 region has the DNA TGCAGTGCCAGCCACTCCCGCTCTGGAAACACCATATATTTT.

In this sample, this clonotype turned up many times. V usage is TRBV6-5 and J usage is TRBJ2-3, with D perhaps TRBD1 or TRBD2 (5 bases each). Germline V CDR1 and CDR2: MNHEY, SVGAGI. The CDR3 totals 12 residues. V was trimmed by 11 bases and J by 3 bases, leaving 12 bases between them. In DNA form, the CDR3 reads TGTGCCGGGGACGGAGGTACAGATACGCAGTATTTT. Amino acids: CAGDGGTDTQYF.